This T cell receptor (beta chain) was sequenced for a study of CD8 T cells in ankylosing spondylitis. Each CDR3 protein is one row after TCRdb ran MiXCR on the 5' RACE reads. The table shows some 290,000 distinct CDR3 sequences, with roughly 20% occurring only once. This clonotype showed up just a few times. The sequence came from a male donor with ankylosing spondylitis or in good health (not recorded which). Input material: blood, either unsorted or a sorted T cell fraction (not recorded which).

The CDR3 DNA reads TGTGCCATTCACAGGGGGCCCACAGATACGCAGTATTTT. Protein: CAIHRGPTDTQYF. The rearrangement uses TRBV30 and TRBJ2-3; 9 positions match TRBD1. The J segment lost 2 bases and the V segment lost 8 bases, leaving 5 bases of the junction unmatched. The CDR3 consists of 13 residues. Germline V gene sequence: CDR1 GTSNPN, CDR2 SVGIG (reference sequence).